These T cell receptor beta chains were read from a single sample in a study of blood T cell repertoires in COVID-19. The table came from immunoSEQ multiplex PCR; TCRdb's copy has only in-frame clones and leaves some out. Of approximately 210,000 clones in the sample, around 80% are singletons; the top ten hold around 5.4%. Sequenced material: peripheral blood. All receptors come from a human donor in a cohort sampled during active COVID-19. CDR3s include the opening cysteine and the closing phenylalanine or tryptophan. Each record gives: V gene, J gene, D gene, clone size, CDR3 DNA, CDR3 protein. A D gene is named only where the DNA matches it firmly. The size field is filled for only some rows; it gives once, few, many or a size class.

>TRBV24-1|TRBJ2-7|TRBD1|-
TGTGCCACCAGTGATGGGGGGACAGGGGGCTCCTACGAGCAGTACTTC
CATSDGGTGGSYEQYF
>TRBV6-2/TRBV6-3|TRBJ2-6|-|-
TGTGCCAGCAGTTACCCTCCCTCTGGGGCCAACGTCCTGACTTTC
CASSYPPSGANVLTF
>TRBV29-1|TRBJ2-7|TRBD1|-
TGCAGCGTTGTCCCCGGGACAGGGGGCTATGGGCAGTACTTC
CSVVPGTGGYGQYF
>TRBV9|TRBJ2-7|-|-
TGTGCCAGCAGCGTAGGGGGGGAGAACTCCTACGAGCAGTACTTC
CASSVGGENSYEQYF
>TRBV27|TRBJ2-1|-|-
TGTGCCAGCAGCCCTAGGATGACAGGCTCCTACAATGAGCAGTTCTTC
CASSPRMTGSYNEQFF
>TRBV10-3|TRBJ1-3|-|-
TGTGCCATCACTGGAGGGCCTGGAAACACCATATATTTT
CAITGGPGNTIYF
>TRBV9|TRBJ1-4|TRBD1|-
TGTGCCAGCAGCGTAGGTTGGGACAGGGATAATGAAAAACTGTTTTTT
CASSVGWDRDNEKLFF
>TRBV18|TRBJ2-2|-|-
TGTGCCAGCTCACCACCGAACAGCAAAGGCACCGGGGAGCTGTTTTTT
CASSPPNSKGTGELFF
>TRBV14|TRBJ2-3|-|-
TGTGCCAGCAGCCAAGAGCGCCTAAGCACAGATACGCAGTATTTT
CASSQERLSTDTQYF
>TRBV6-5|TRBJ1-4|TRBD1|-
TGTGCCAGCAGTACCGACAGGGGCGGTGAAAAACTGTTTTTT
CASSTDRGGEKLFF
>TRBV7-3|TRBJ1-1|TRBD1|few
TGTGCCAGCAGCCTCGACAGGGACACTGAAGCTTTCTTT
CASSLDRDTEAFF
>TRBV5-4|TRBJ2-5|TRBD2|-
TGTGCCAGCAGCCCCGGGACTAGTGAATCGGAGACCCAGTACTTC
CASSPGTSESETQYF
>TRBV19|TRBJ2-1|-|-
TGTGCCAGTAGTATAGTATCCCCGCCCGGCAATGAGCAGTTCTTC
CASSIVSPPGNEQFF
>TRBV6-5|TRBJ1-2|TRBD1|-
TGTGCCAGCAGTCCCCCGGACAGGGGTGGCTACACCTTC
CASSPPDRGGYTF
>TRBV19|TRBJ2-1|TRBD1|-
TGTGCCAGTAGGAGGACAGGGTCACGCAATGAGCAGTTCTTC
CASRRTGSRNEQFF
>TRBV4-3|TRBJ2-5|-|-
TGCGCCAGCAGCCCTCGATCCGCCCAGTCAAAACTAGGAGGAATAGAGACCCAGTACTTC
CASSPRSAQSKLGGIETQYF
>TRBV27|TRBJ2-2|-|-
TGTGCCAGCAGTTTAGGAGGTCGGGGACTGCCCGGGGAGCTGTTTTTT
CASSLGGRGLPGELFF
>TRBV27|TRBJ2-7|TRBD1|-
TGTGCCAGCAGTCCCGCAGGGGGCGTGGACGAGCAGTACTTC
CASSPAGGVDEQYF
>TRBV28|TRBJ2-7|TRBD1|-
TGTGCCAGCAGTCCTCTAACAGGGGCCGGGGAGGAGCAGTACTTC
CASSPLTGAGEEQYF
>TRBV3-1/TRBV3-2|TRBJ1-2|-|-
TGTGCCAGCAGCCAAGGGGCAGGGCATGGCTACACCTTC
CASSQGAGHGYTF
>TRBV27|TRBJ2-1|-|many
TGTGCCAGCAGCGAACGGGGACCGTGGGGGGATGAGCAGTTCTTC
CASSERGPWGDEQFF
>TRBV5-4|TRBJ2-3|-|-
TGTGCCAGCAGCTACTCGGGGGTGTCAGATACGCAGTATTTT
CASSYSGVSDTQYF
>TRBV6-2/TRBV6-3|TRBJ1-5|TRBD1|-
TGTGCCAGCAGCCCCGGGACAGGGGTCAATAGCAATCAGCCCCAGCATTTT
CASSPGTGVNSNQPQHF
>TRBV4-1|TRBJ2-7|TRBD2|few
TGCGCCAGCAGCCAAGGAACTAGCGGCTACGAGCAGTACTTC
CASSQGTSGYEQYF
>TRBV5-6|TRBJ2-1|TRBD1|-
TGTGCCAGCAGCAGGACAGGGCATGAGCAGTTCTTC
CASSRTGHEQFF
>TRBV6-5|TRBJ2-7|-|-
TGTGCCAGCACGGGGGACAGATCCTACGAGCAGTACTTC
CASTGDRSYEQYF
>TRBV18|TRBJ1-3|TRBD1|-
TGTGCCAGCTCACCCTTCGACAGGGGGGAAGGAAACACCATATATTTT
CASSPFDRGEGNTIYF
>TRBV25-1|TRBJ1-3|TRBD1|-
TGTGCCAGCAGTTTCGGGACAGCTGGAAACACCATATATTTT
CASSFGTAGNTIYF
>TRBV6-2/TRBV6-3|TRBJ2-7|-|-
TGTGCCAGCAGCCCCACGGACAGCTCCTACGAGCAGTACTTC
CASSPTDSSYEQYF
>TRBV9|TRBJ1-1|-|-
TGTGCCAGCAGCGTAGTCGGGGGATCCACTGAAGCTTTCTTT
CASSVVGGSTEAFF
>TRBV14|TRBJ2-7|TRBD2|-
TGTGCCAGCAGTTTTGGCGGGAGGATTCAATATTACGAGCAGTACTTC
CASSFGGRIQYYEQYF
>TRBV4-2|TRBJ2-7|TRBD2|-
TGTGCCAGCAGTCAAGTCCGATCCCTGACTAGCGGGAGAGTCCTCGCCGACTCCTACGAGCAGTACTTC
CASSQVRSLTSGRVLADSYEQYF
>TRBV6-6|TRBJ1-2|TRBD1|-
TGTGCCAGCAGTTACCAAGTAGGACAGGGGAGATATGGCTACACCTTC
CASSYQVGQGRYGYTF
>TRBV27|TRBJ2-1|TRBD2|-
TGTGCCAGTATGGTATATGGGGCGGGAGGTAGGGATGAGCAGTTCTTC
CASMVYGAGGRDEQFF
>TRBV5-1|TRBJ1-5|-|-
TGCGCCAGCAGCCCTGGAGTGAATCAGCCCCAGCATTTT
CASSPGVNQPQHF
>TRBV5-1|TRBJ1-2|-|-
TGCGCCAGCAGCTCGACCCCAGGGCACTATGGCTACACCTTC
CASSSTPGHYGYTF
>TRBV7-9|TRBJ2-7|-|-
TGTGCCAGCAGCCCCCCCCGCTACGAGCAGTACTTC
CASSPPRYEQYF
>TRBV20-1|TRBJ1-2|-|-
TGCAGTGCTAGTGCAGCTAACTATGGCTACACCTTC
CSASAANYGYTF
>TRBV5-1|TRBJ2-7|TRBD2|-
TGCGCCAGCAGCTTCGGACTAGCCGGTTCCTACGAGCAGTACTTC
CASSFGLAGSYEQYF
>TRBV28|TRBJ2-7|TRBD1|few
TGTGCCAGCAGTAGCACGGGACAGGGGGTCTACGAGCAGTACTTC
CASSSTGQGVYEQYF
>TRBV4-1|TRBJ2-5|-|-
TGCGCCAGCAGCCAAGACGGGGAAGAGACCCAGTACTTC
CASSQDGEETQYF
>TRBV7-2|TRBJ1-1|-|-
TGTGCCAGCAGCTTATTAGGTGGACAGAAAGAAGCTTTCTTT
CASSLLGGQKEAFF
>TRBV19|TRBJ1-1|-|-
TGTGCCAGTAGTATAGCCAGTCTCACTGAAGCTTTCTTT
CASSIASLTEAFF
>TRBV5-1|TRBJ1-2|-|-
TGCGCCAGCAGCTTGGACAGGGTAGACTATGGCTACACCTTC
CASSLDRVDYGYTF
>TRBV7-9|TRBJ2-7|TRBD1|-
TGTGCCAGCAGCTTAATAGGACAGGGTGGCACCTACGAGCAGTACTTC
CASSLIGQGGTYEQYF
>TRBV5-1|TRBJ1-4|-|-
TGCGCCAGCAGCATAGGGGTTACTAATGAAAAACTGTTTTTT
CASSIGVTNEKLFF
>TRBV19|TRBJ2-7|-|-
TGTGCCAGTAGTACCCACAGGTACGAGCAGTACTTC
CASSTHRYEQYF
>TRBV7-6|TRBJ1-1|-|few
TGTGCCAGCAGCCCTTGGGGGGTCGGGAACACTGAAGCTTTCTTT
CASSPWGVGNTEAFF
>TRBV7-8|TRBJ2-1|TRBD2|-
TGTGCCAGCAGCTTAGGAGGCGGGAGTTTCCACAATGAGCAGTTCTTC
CASSLGGGSFHNEQFF
>TRBV12-3/TRBV12-4|TRBJ2-7|-|-
TGTGCCAGCAGTTTAGGACAGGTCGAGCAGTACTTC
CASSLGQVEQYF
>TRBV7-9|TRBJ2-3|TRBD2|-
TGTGCCAGCAGCCGGAGGGCGGGAGCCCCAGATACGCAGTATTTT
CASSRRAGAPDTQYF